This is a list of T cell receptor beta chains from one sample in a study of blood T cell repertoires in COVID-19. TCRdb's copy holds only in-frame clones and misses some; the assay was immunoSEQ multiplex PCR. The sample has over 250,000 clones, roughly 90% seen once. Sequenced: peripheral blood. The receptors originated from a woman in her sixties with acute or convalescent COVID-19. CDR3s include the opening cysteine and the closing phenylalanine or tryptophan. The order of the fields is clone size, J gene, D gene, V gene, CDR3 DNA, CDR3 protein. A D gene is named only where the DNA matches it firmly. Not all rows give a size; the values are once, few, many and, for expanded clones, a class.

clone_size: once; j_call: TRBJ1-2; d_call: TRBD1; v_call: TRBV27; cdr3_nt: TGTGCCAGCAGTTTTTCCGACAGGGGCACTAACTATGGCTACACCTTC; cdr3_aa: CASSFSDRGTNYGYTF
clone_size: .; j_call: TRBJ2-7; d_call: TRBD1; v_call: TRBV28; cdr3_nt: TGTGCCAGCAGTTCCCCGGTGACAGGGTATACCTACGAGCAGTACTTC; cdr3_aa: CASSSPVTGYTYEQYF
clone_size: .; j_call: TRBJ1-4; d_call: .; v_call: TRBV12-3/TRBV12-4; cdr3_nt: TGTGCCAGCAGTTTAAGAACCGGGGGTGAACTGTTTTTT; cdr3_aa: CASSLRTGGELFF
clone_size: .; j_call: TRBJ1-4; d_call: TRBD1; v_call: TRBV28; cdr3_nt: TGTGCCAGCAGTCCGTCTCTGACAGGGATTAATGAAAAACTGTTTTTT; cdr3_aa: CASSPSLTGINEKLFF
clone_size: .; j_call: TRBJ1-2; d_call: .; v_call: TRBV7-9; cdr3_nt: TGTGCCAGCAGCCAAAGCGGAGGTACCTATGGCTACACCTTC; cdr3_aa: CASSQSGGTYGYTF
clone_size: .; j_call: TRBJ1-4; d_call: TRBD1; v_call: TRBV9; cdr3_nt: TGTGCCAGCAGCGGAGGGGGACAGGGACCCCTGTTTTTT; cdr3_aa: CASSGGGQGPLFF
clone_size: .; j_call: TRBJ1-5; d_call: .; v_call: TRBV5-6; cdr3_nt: TGTGCCAGCAGCTTAAAATGGTCTGGGCAGAACAATCAGCCCCAGCATTTT; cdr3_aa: CASSLKWSGQNNQPQHF
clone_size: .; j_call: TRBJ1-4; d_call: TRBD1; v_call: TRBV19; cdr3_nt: TGTGCCAGTAGTCAATCTGGGACAGGACCAGAAAAACTGTTTTTT; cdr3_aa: CASSQSGTGPEKLFF
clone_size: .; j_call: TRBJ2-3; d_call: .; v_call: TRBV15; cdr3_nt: TGTGCCACCAGCAGAGACCCATGGCAGTATTTT; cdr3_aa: CATSRDPWQYF
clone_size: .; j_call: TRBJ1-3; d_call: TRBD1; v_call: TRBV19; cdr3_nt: TGTGCCAGTAGTGCGGACAGGCCTACTTCTGGAAACACCATATATTTT; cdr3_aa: CASSADRPTSGNTIYF